The 19 T cell receptor beta chains in this list originate from one sample, sequenced in a study of control samples from healthy donors and cancer patients. The assay was immunoSEQ multiplex PCR, and TCRdb's table has in-frame clones only and misses some. The sample carries about 140,000 clones, more than 85% recorded once. The sample consisted of blood. These receptors were collected from a woman aged 25 to 39 in good health.

This clone was seen just once. The gene calls are TRBV10-3 and TRBJ1-5; unclear D gene. The CDR3 has 15 residues. The germline V gene has CDR1 ENHRY and CDR2 SYGVKD. V lost 2 bases, J lost 3 bases, and 11 bases lay in between. The CDR3 here is CAISEGSQHNQPQHF. CDR3 DNA: TGTGCCATCAGTGAGGGGTCACAACACAATCAGCCCCAGCATTTT.

The rearrangement uses TRBV7-2 and TRBJ2-5; 12 bases agree with TRBD2. V shed 0 bases and J 5 bases; nucleotides not matched to a gene: 4. Germline CDR1 SGHTA, CDR2 FQGNSA. This CDR3 region has 16 residues. The CDR3 loop reads CASSLALAGGWETQYF. CDR3 coding DNA: TGTGCCAGCAGCTTAGCACTAGCGGGAGGTTGGGAGACCCAGTACTTC.

Here the CDR3 reads CASGLGGTGELFF. DNA of the CDR3: TGTGCCAGCGGCCTCGGGGGCACCGGGGAGCTGTTTTTT. The chain has TRBV5-4 and TRBJ2-2; TRBD2 is a possible D gene (6 bases). CDR3 length equals 13 residues. Germline CDR1 is SGHNT and CDR2 is YYREEE (reference sequence). The germline V and J ends were trimmed by 7 bases and 4 bases, with 11 bases remaining between them.

The chain joins TRBV5-1 to TRBJ2-7; maybe TRBD2 (6 bases). Trimming removed 4 bases from V and 4 bases from J, with 18 bases in between. The CDR3 has 15 residues. Germline V gene data show CDR1 as SGHRS and CDR2 as YFSETQ. CDR3: CASSTAGGAAYEQYF. CDR3 nucleotides: TGCGCCAGCAGCACGGCCGGGGGAGCGGCTTACGAGCAGTACTTC. Supplemented by reference TRBV5-1 and TRBJ2-7, the full variable domain reads KAGVTQTPRYLIKTRGQQVTLSCSPISGHRSVSWYQQTPGQGLQFLFEYFSETQRNKGNFPGRFSGRQFSNSRSEMNVSTLELGDSALYLCASSTAGGAAYEQYFGPGTRLTVT.

The CDR3 here is CASSRAGQLNTEAFF. Here the CDR3 DNA reads TGTGCCAGTAGTCGTGCGGGTCAGCTGAACACTGAAGCTTTCTTT. The V gene is TRBV19, the J gene TRBJ1-1; D unresolved. V dropped 5 bases and J dropped 0 bases, with 13 bases sitting between them. Germline V gene lookup returns CDR1 LNHDA and CDR2 SQIVND (reference sequence). The length of the CDR3 is 15 residues.

This clone was found once. The V call is TRBV28, the J call TRBJ2-7, with D possibly matching TRBD1 (8 bases). Germline V gene lookup returns CDR1 MDHEN and CDR2 SYDVKM. Deletions cut 4 bases from V and 6 bases from J, with 16 bases between. The CDR3 has 14 amino acids. CDR3 sequence reads: CASSSNTGGAEQYF. CDR3 DNA sequence: TGTGCCAGCAGTTCGAACACAGGGGGGGCCGAGCAGTACTTC. The whole variable domain, remainder taken from reference TRBV28 and TRBJ2-7, is DVKVTQSSRYLVKRTGEKVFLECVQDMDHENMFWYRQDPGLGLRLIYFSYDVKMKEKGDIPEGYSVSREKKERFSLILESASTNQTSMYLCASSSNTGGAEQYFGPGTRLTVT.

The gene calls are TRBV11-3 and TRBJ2-1; 8 bases line up with TRBD2. Per germline, CDR1 SGHNT and CDR2 YENEEA. The CDR3 is 15 amino acids. The junction had 6 bases not matched to a gene; V was cut back by 5 bases and J by 3 bases. CDR3 nucleotides: TGTGCCAGCAGCCCGGAGGGACTAGGCTACAATGAGCAGTTCTTC. Translated, it gives CASSPEGLGYNEQFF.

The chain uses TRBV3-1 (or the pseudogene TRBV3-2) and TRBJ2-1; 15 nucleotides align to TRBD2. There are 19 residues in the CDR3. J was trimmed by 7 bases and V by 4 bases; bases with no gene match: 14. Germline CDR1 and CDR2: LGHDT and YNNKEL (reference sequence). CDR3 coding DNA: TGTGCCAGCAGCCTGCTGAGTCTTTGGACTAGCGGGAGGGCTAATGAGCAGTTCTTC. Amino acids: CASSLLSLWTSGRANEQFF.

The chain couples TRBV5-1 to TRBJ1-4; 11 bases match TRBD1. The germline V gene has CDR1 SGHRS and CDR2 YFSETQ. V lost 3 bases and J lost 0; bases outside the gene matches: 4. This CDR3 contains 17 residues. The CDR3 DNA follows: TGCGCCAGCAGCTGGAGGGGACAGGGGGCAACTAATGAAAAACTGTTTTTT. Translated, it gives CASSWRGQGATNEKLFF.

V is TRBV5-4 and J is TRBJ1-1; the match to TRBD1 covers 10 bases. Per the germline V gene, CDR1 is SGHNT and CDR2 is YYREEE (reference sequence). Trimming removed 4 bases from V and 4 bases from J; junction bases left unmatched: 10. This CDR3 spans 16 amino acids. CDR3 DNA: TGTGCCAGCAGCCCCGGCCGGACAGGGGGACCCACTGAAGCTTTCTTT. The encoded protein is CASSPGRTGGPTEAFF.

The V gene is TRBV6-1, the J gene TRBJ2-5, with TRBD2 identical over 10 bases. The CDR3 runs to 16 residues. Germline lookup yields CDR1 MNHNS and CDR2 SASEGT. With 3 bases clipped from V and 0 bases from J, the junction kept 4 bases outside the gene matches. CDR3 nucleotides: TGTGCCAGCAGTGATTTGGGACTAGCGAACCAAGAGACCCAGTACTTC. It yields the protein CASSDLGLANQETQYF.

The chain couples TRBV30 to TRBJ1-6; a possible D gene is TRBD1 (5 bases). The V and J ends lost 5 bases and 8 bases respectively, with 13 bases between them. Germline V gives CDR1 GTSNPN, CDR2 SVGIG (reference sequence). This CDR3 comprises 13 residues. In DNA form, the CDR3 reads TGTGCCTGGTCTCAGGGTGGCGATTCACCCCTCCACTTT. Encoded protein: CAWSQGGDSPLHF.

The V call is TRBV24-1, the J call TRBJ1-1, with TRBD1 as a possible D gene (5 bases). Trimming pared 0 bases from V and 10 bases from J, leaving 14 bases between. The V gene's germline CDR1 is KGHDR and CDR2 SFDVKD. The CDR3 covers 14 residues. CDR3 residues: CATSDLSKRDGAFF. As DNA, the CDR3 is TGTGCCACCAGTGATTTGAGTAAAAGGGACGGAGCTTTCTTT.

The chain links TRBV5-1 to TRBJ2-5; D unresolved. The germline gives CDR1 SGHRS, CDR2 YFSETQ. Trimming cost V 1 base and J 1 base, with 5 bases left between them. The CDR3 runs 13 residues. The CDR3, as DNA: TGCGCCAGCAGCTTGCCCAGCCAAGAGACCCAGTACTTC. Protein: CASSLPSQETQYF. Based on the CDR3 plus reference TRBV5-1 and TRBJ2-5, the full variable domain is KAGVTQTPRYLIKTRGQQVTLSCSPISGHRSVSWYQQTPGQGLQFLFEYFSETQRNKGNFPGRFSGRQFSNSRSEMNVSTLELGDSALYLCASSLPSQETQYFGPGTRLLVL.

This sequence joins TRBV9 and TRBJ2-1, with D uncertain. This CDR3 is built from 15 residues. Deletions cut 0 bases from V and 0 bases from J, with 7 bases between. Germline V gene data show CDR1 as SGDLS and CDR2 as YYNGEE. CDR3 DNA sequence: TGTGCCAGCAGCGTAGGGGTCAACTCCTACAATGAGCAGTTCTTC. It is translated as CASSVGVNSYNEQFF.

The gene calls are TRBV10-2 and TRBJ1-3, with a possible D match to TRBD1 (5 bases). Per germline, CDR1 WSHSY and CDR2 SAAADI. Trimming left V 5 bases short and J 1 base short, with 9 bases between. This CDR3 contains 14 residues. The CDR3 sequence: CASSKGQSGNTIYF. The DNA for the CDR3 is TGCGCCAGCAGTAAGGGGCAGTCTGGAAACACCATATATTTT.

This clone was counted between two and nine times. The CDR3 bases are TGTGCCAGCTCACCGTCTAGCGGGAGTGGCAATGAGCAGTTCTTC. Protein sequence: CASSPSSGSGNEQFF. This chain joins TRBV18 and TRBJ2-1; 10 nucleotides align to TRBD2. The germline gives CDR1 KGHSH, CDR2 LQKENI. The J segment lost 6 bases and the V segment lost 3 bases, leaving 5 bases of the junction unmatched. The CDR3 spans 15 residues.

The sample holds a few counts of this clone. This rearrangement joins TRBV7-3 to TRBJ2-2; D not resolved. Germline values: CDR1 SGHTA, CDR2 FQGTGA. V lost 6 bases and J lost 5, with 7 bases in between. The CDR3 is made up of 12 amino acids. CDR3 nucleotides: TGTGCCAGCAGGGAAAATACCGGGGAGCTGTTTTTT. This gives the protein CASRENTGELFF.

This sequence joins TRBV19 and TRBJ1-4; perhaps TRBD1 as D (6 bases). CDR3 size: 15 residues. Germline V lookup: CDR1 LNHDA, CDR2 SQIVND (reference sequence). V was pared by 6 bases and J by 6 bases, with 17 bases between. In DNA, the CDR3 is TGTGCCAGTAGGCCGAGGACGGCAGGGGATGAAAAACTGTTTTTT. It specifies CASRPRTAGDEKLFF.